The sequence of this T cell receptor (beta chain) was determined in a study of vaccination and CD4 T cells after COVID-19. Overall study: Stimulation of the cells used overlapping spike peptide pools from SARS-CoV-2 and from the common cold coronaviruses HCoV-NL63, HCoV-OC43 and HCoV-229E.

Between the trimmed V and J ends, which lost 4 bases and 2 bases, there was a span of 21 bases. CDR1 is DFQATT, CDR2 SNEGSKA, per germline (reference sequence). The CDR3 runs 17 residues. Cultured CD4+ T-cell DNA underwent Oncomine TCR Beta short-read sequencing. TCRdb fed the PCR reads into MiXCR, producing one record per CDR3 protein. The sample lists 15,000 or so distinct CDR3 sequences, around 56% occurring once. On this clonotype: Its antigen is still unknown.

Treatment of the sample: approximately nine-day PBMC culture with coronavirus spike peptide pools or control peptides (ViraFEST assay). Positive PCR dates covered March to December 2020, before US Alpha, Beta and Delta variants. The chain has TRBV20-1 and TRBJ2-1, with D maybe TRBD2 (5 bases). Sequencing was done on a sample of CD4+ T cells from blood, cultured in vitro. The clonotype originates from a human donor who had recovered from COVID-19. The DNA of the CDR3 is TGCAGTGCTAAAGGATTTTTAGCGTTATCCACCTACAATGAGCAGTTCTTC. This translates into CSAKGFLALSTYNEQFF.